One sample yielded the 24 T cell receptor beta chains listed below, sequenced in a study of molecular identifiers for immune sequencing clone quantification. Via MiXCR, TCRdb re-called the PCR reads, giving one row per CDR3 protein. The profile covers 460,000 or so distinct CDR3 sequences, with roughly a fifth appearing a single time and roughly 0.81% taken by the ten largest. The specimen sequenced was naive CD8+ T cells from blood, with Jurkat cell RNA spiked in. Described subset: FACS-sorted CD8+CD4-CCR7+CD45RA+ naive T cells. The receptors here all came from a human donor in good health. Some libraries in this study had Jurkat cell RNA spiked in.

This clonotype was seen ten or more times. This chain connects TRBV29-1 to TRBJ2-7, with TRBD1 matching 8 bases. The CDR3 runs 12 residues. With 2 bases clipped from V and 5 bases from J, the junction kept 2 bases outside the gene matches. CDR1 and CDR2 from the germline V gene are SQVTM and ANQGSEA. The CDR3 DNA reads TGCAGCGTTGAATCACAGGGGGACGAGCAGTACTTC. As protein: CSVESQGDEQYF.

This clonotype showed up just a few times. V usage is TRBV11-2 and J usage is TRBJ2-5; possibly TRBD1 or TRBD2 for D (7 bases each). Germline-derived CDR1 and CDR2 are SGHAT and FQNNGV. V shed 5 bases and J shed 5 bases, with 21 bases lying between them. The CDR3 is 16 amino acids. The DNA of the CDR3 is TGTGCCAGCAGCGCAGGTGCAGGGGGGGCCGGGGAGACCCAGTACTTC. Translating it yields CASSAGAGGAGETQYF.

This clonotype was recorded many times. The rearrangement joins TRBV6-2 or TRBV6-3 to TRBJ2-7; TRBD2 aligns across 15 bases. Germline V CDR1 and CDR2: MNHEY, SVGEGT. After removal of 5 bases from V and 5 bases from J, the junction contained 7 bases not matched to a gene. This CDR3 has 16 amino acids. Written as DNA, the CDR3 is TGTGCCAGCAGTCCGCCGGGACTAGCGGGAGGCCACGAGCAGTACTTC. This encodes CASSPPGLAGGHEQYF.

This clonotype was recorded a few times. The CDR3 reads CASSYSVLGVETQYF. Written as DNA, the CDR3 is TGTGCCAGCAGTTACTCCGTTTTGGGAGTGGAGACCCAGTACTTC. The chain couples TRBV6-2 or TRBV6-3 to TRBJ2-5; D is perhaps TRBD2 (5 bases). V lost 0 bases and J lost 5, with 13 bases in between. This CDR3 is 15 amino acids long. Germline V gives CDR1 MNHEY, CDR2 SVGEGT.

Points on this clonotype: A much bigger clone sits one base away, suggesting this may be a read error. V usage is TRBV28 and J usage is TRBJ1-5; D might be TRBD1 (5 bases). CDR3 size: 14 residues. V lost 4 bases, J lost 6 bases, and 13 bases lay in between. Germline V gene sequence: CDR1 MDHEN, CDR2 SYDVKM. CDR3 DNA sequence: TGTGCCAGCAGTTCAAGGGCAGGGCTTCAGCCCCAGCATTTT. It specifies CASSSRAGLQPQHF.

This clonotype was recorded only once. A much more abundant neighbour one base away suggests this may be a read error. The chain has TRBV29-1 and TRBJ2-1; TRBD1 is a possible D gene (6 bases). This CDR3 is 12 amino acids long. CDR1 is SQVTM and CDR2 is ANQGSEA in the germline V gene. The CDR3 sequence is CSVRPQGNDQFF. CDR3 coding DNA: TGCAGCGTGAGGCCGCAGGGGAATGACCAGTTCTTC.

A few counts support this clonotype. The chain carries TRBV11-2 and TRBJ2-3, with 11 bases aligning to TRBD2. The V gene's germline CDR1 is SGHAT and CDR2 FQNNGV. The CDR3 runs to 19 residues. J gave up 5 bases and V 1 base, and 14 bases lay outside the gene matches. This CDR3 reads CASSLASPGLAGRLDTQYF. CDR3 bases: TGTGCCAGCAGCTTAGCCTCGCCCGGACTAGCGGGCAGGTTAGATACGCAGTATTTT.

This clonotype was detected ten times or more. The chain carries TRBV29-1 and TRBJ1-1; D remains ambiguous. Trimming shortened V by 0 bases and J by 7 bases, and 15 bases separated the two germline ends. This CDR3 spans 14 amino acids. CDR1 and CDR2 from the germline V gene are SQVTM and ANQGSEA. CDR3 DNA: TGCAGCGTTGAAGAATGGGAACCCGAGGGTGAAGCTTTCTTT. Protein: CSVEEWEPEGEAFF.

This clonotype was seen a few times. The chain carries TRBV9 and TRBJ2-3; D is perhaps TRBD1 or TRBD2 (6 bases each). The CDR3 contains 15 residues. V gave up 4 bases and J gave up 3 bases, with 15 bases separating them. Looked up from germline, CDR1 is SGDLS and CDR2 is YYNGEE. The CDR3 DNA follows: TGTGCCAGCAGCCTTAGCGGAAGGGGGACAGATACGCAGTATTTT. Protein: CASSLSGRGTDTQYF.

This clonotype was detected ten times or more. The CDR3 is CASRDANTEAFF. Written as DNA, the CDR3 is TGTGCCAGCAGAGACGCCAACACTGAAGCTTTCTTT. The chain carries TRBV5-5 and TRBJ1-1; no firm D call. CDR1 is SGHKS, CDR2 YYEKEE, per germline (reference sequence). CDR3 size: 12 residues. V lost 5 bases and J lost 2, with 7 bases in between.

The table lists this clonotype with many counts. V is TRBV5-1 and J is TRBJ2-7; D possibly uses TRBD1 or TRBD2 (5 bases each). This CDR3 has 15 residues. Looked up from germline, CDR1 is SGHRS and CDR2 is YFSETQ. Trimming cost V 4 bases and J 0 bases, with 14 bases left between them. CDR3: CASSPGRSSSYEQYF. As DNA, the CDR3 is TGCGCCAGCAGCCCGGGGCGGTCAAGCTCCTACGAGCAGTACTTC. The full variable domain, with the rest looked up from reference TRBV5-1 and TRBJ2-7, is KAGVTQTPRYLIKTRGQQVTLSCSPISGHRSVSWYQQTPGQGLQFLFEYFSETQRNKGNFPGRFSGRQFSNSRSEMNVSTLELGDSALYLCASSPGRSSSYEQYFGPGTRLTVT.

This clonotype was found many times. The rearrangement links TRBV29-1 to TRBJ2-2; D might be TRBD1 (6 bases). Looked up from germline, CDR1 is SQVTM and CDR2 is ANQGSEA. Between the trimmed V and J ends, which lost 4 bases and 3 bases, there was a span of 9 bases. The CDR3 has 13 amino acids. The CDR3 sequence: CSVGRGDTGELFF. Here the CDR3 DNA reads TGCAGCGTTGGCAGGGGAGACACCGGGGAGCTGTTTTTT.

This clonotype is a singleton in its sample. A much larger clone lies one base from this, so it may be a read error. The V and J genes are TRBV28 and TRBJ2-2; 9 bases line up with TRBD1. The germline CDR1 and CDR2 sequences are MDHEN and SYDVKM. CDR3 length: 20 residues. CDR3: CASSTPLRDRDTLNTGGLFF. The CDR3 nucleotides are TGTGCCAGCAGTACCCCCCTCCGGGACAGGGACACCTTGAACACCGGGGGGCTGTTTTTT.

This clonotype has at least ten counts. The chain joins TRBV28 to TRBJ2-7, with D unclear. Trimming removed 1 base from V and 2 bases from J, with 9 bases in between. This CDR3 region has 14 residues. Per germline, CDR1 MDHEN and CDR2 SYDVKM. CDR3 sequence: CASSLSHGAYEQYF. The DNA of the CDR3 is TGTGCCAGCAGTTTATCTCACGGAGCCTACGAGCAGTACTTC.

The V call is TRBV6-5, the J call TRBJ2-5; a weak D match, TRBD1 (5 bases). CDR1 and CDR2 (germline): MNHEY, SVGAGI. CDR3 size: 15 residues. V was pared by 4 bases and J by 2 bases, with 14 bases between. The CDR3 coding sequence is TGTGCCAGCAGTTCCCTTGGACACCAACAAGAGACCCAGTACTTC. The encoded protein is CASSSLGHQQETQYF.

This clonotype was counted at least ten times. The chain combines TRBV6-6 with TRBJ2-7; D is ambiguous. The CDR3 covers 13 residues. The germline V gene has CDR1 MNHNY and CDR2 SVGAGI (reference sequence). V lost 2 bases to trimming and J lost 2 bases, with 7 bases between them. CDR3 DNA: TGTGCCAGCAGTTACGCGTACACCTACGAGCAGTACTTC. This encodes CASSYAYTYEQYF.

This clonotype was counted many times. The chain has TRBV4-1 and TRBJ2-7, with 8 positions matching TRBD1. CDR1 is MGHRA, CDR2 YSYEKL, per germline. Unmatched junction bases numbered 4, after V lost 4 bases and J lost 5 bases. This CDR3 is built from 13 residues. As DNA, the CDR3 is TGCGCCAGCAGCCGAGAACAGGGGGACGAGCAGTACTTC. Residues: CASSREQGDEQYF.

This clonotype was counted many times. The V and J genes are TRBV7-3 and TRBJ2-3; D unresolved. The CDR3 contains 13 residues. V was shortened by 2 bases and J by 9 bases, with 12 bases between the two germline ends. Germline values: CDR1 SGHTA, CDR2 FQGTGA. The CDR3: CASSLLPSDTQYF. The CDR3 coding sequence is TGTGCCAGCAGCTTACTCCCGAGCGACACGCAGTATTTT.

This clonotype occurred many times. As DNA, the CDR3 is TGTGCCAGCAGTTTCCCCGGGACAGTGAACACTGAAGCTTTCTTT. Its protein product is CASSFPGTVNTEAFF. This chain uses TRBV28 with TRBJ1-1; 7 bases are a match to TRBD1. Germline assignment: CDR1 MDHEN and CDR2 SYDVKM. The CDR3 is 15 amino acids. The ends lost 3 bases at V and 0 bases at J; junction bases unmatched: 4.

This chain uses TRBV3-1 with TRBJ1-1, with D uncertain. V was pared by 0 bases and J by 1 base, with 21 bases between. Germline V gives CDR1 LGHDT, CDR2 YNNKEL (reference sequence). The CDR3 spans 19 residues. CDR3: CASSQDPLVWDHTNTEAFF. In nucleotides, the CDR3 is TGTGCCAGCAGCCAAGACCCCTTAGTGTGGGATCATACGAACACTGAAGCTTTCTTT. Complete variable domain (other parts from reference TRBV3-1 and TRBJ1-1): DTAVSQTPKYLVTQMGNDKSIKCEQNLGHDTMYWYKQDSKKFLKIMFSYNNKELIINETVPNRFSPKSPDKAHLNLHINSLELGDSAVYFCASSQDPLVWDHTNTEAFFGQGTRLTVV.

This clonotype was picked up a small number of times. V and J are TRBV7-9 and TRBJ1-5; D is undetermined. Germline loops: CDR1 SEHNR, CDR2 FQNEAQ (reference sequence). This CDR3 comprises 12 residues. V shed 4 bases and J shed 7 bases, with 8 bases lying between them. DNA of the CDR3: TGTGCCAGCAGCTCGGGAATGCAGCCCCAGCATTTT. The encoded protein is CASSSGMQPQHF.

The chain links TRBV5-4 to TRBJ2-7; 11 bases align to TRBD2. The CDR3 spans 15 residues. Germline V gene lookup returns CDR1 SGHNT and CDR2 YYREEE (reference sequence). The trim removed 2 bases at V and 4 bases at J, leaving 5 bases unmatched. The CDR3: CASSFYSGGAYEQYF. The CDR3 DNA reads as TGTGCCAGCAGCTTTTATAGCGGGGGGGCTTACGAGCAGTACTTC.

This clonotype has a handful of counts. One junction end disagrees with the germline gene, perhaps due to a read error. The V gene is TRBV7-9, the J gene TRBJ1-4, with TRBD1 matching over 7 bases. CDR1 SEHNR and CDR2 FQNEAQ come from the germline V gene (reference sequence). The CDR3 totals 17 residues. CDR3 sequence (DNA): TGTGCCAGCAGCTCCTTAACCACAGGGGCCCCTAAGGAAAAACTGTTTTTT. Its protein product is CASSSLTTGAPKEKLFF.

This clonotype was detected many times. This chain links TRBV21-1 with TRBJ2-3. TRBV21-1 is a listed pseudogene. This CDR3 has 14 residues. This CDR3 reads CASSKADRPNTQYF. CDR3 nucleotide sequence: TGTGCCAGCAGCAAAGCGGACCGACCCAATACGCAGTATTTT.